This T cell receptor beta chain stems from a study of T cells after yellow fever vaccination. MiXCR, applied by TCRdb to the 5' RACE reads, yields one record per CDR3 protein. The sample records 300,000 to 350,000 distinct CDR3 sequences, 3.5% to 4.5% being singletons. Trimming shortened V by 3 bases and J by 0 bases, and 11 bases separated the two germline ends. The CDR3 totals 16 residues. Germline-derived CDR1 and CDR2 are KGHSH and LQKENI. This receptor was obtained from a young man who received the YFV17D yellow fever vaccine. The V and J genes are TRBV18 and TRBJ1-4; D is possibly TRBD1 (5 bases). The specimen comprised PBMCs, sampled 15 days after the yellow fever booster vaccination. CDR3 DNA: TGTGCCAGCTCACCCCGAGGGGTCTCAACTAATGAAAAACTGTTTTTT. Its protein product is CASSPRGVSTNEKLFF.